These T cell receptor beta chains were read from a single sample in a study of neoadjuvant nivolumab and ipilimumab in lung cancer. The table came from immunoSEQ multiplex PCR; TCRdb's copy has only in-frame clones and leaves some out. The table records over 45,000 clones, 85% to 90% of them present only once. This specimen was blood, taken before neoadjuvant nivolumab, alone or with ipilimumab. Receptors originate from an adult with non-small cell lung cancer. Some clones in this sample may be carry-over from other donors' samples. The CDR3 runs from the conserved cysteine through the conserved F or W. A D gene is named only where the DNA matches it firmly. Not every row has a clone size; where given, it reads once, few, many or a size class.

TRBD1 TRBJ1-4 TRBV6-5 . TGTGCCAGCAGTTACTCCGGGACAGGGAACGAAAAACTGTTTTTT CASSYSGTGNEKLFF
. TRBJ2-1 TRBV7-9 . TGTGCCAGCAGCTTACTGAGGCCTCTGGACAATGAGCAGTTCTTC CASSLLRPLDNEQFF
TRBD2 TRBJ2-2 TRBV9 . TGTGCCAGCAGCGCAGGACTAGCGTCCGGGGAGCTGTTTTTT CASSAGLASGELFF
. TRBJ1-2 TRBV5-1 once TGCGCCAGCAGCTTGGCTTTGGGCGAAGGGATTGATGGCTACACCTTC CASSLALGEGIDGYTF
TRBD2 TRBJ2-3 TRBV5-4 . TGTGCCAGCGGACTCGTTGCGGGAGTTAGTGATACGCAGTATTTT CASGLVAGVSDTQYF
TRBD2 TRBJ2-1 TRBV5-1 . TGCGCCAGCAGGGTAGTAGCGGGATCCTGGGATGAGCAGTTCTTC CASRVVAGSWDEQFF
TRBD2 TRBJ2-1 TRBV4-1 few TGCGCCAGCAGCCAAGCTAGCGGGAGGCCCAACAATGAGCAGTTCTTC CASSQASGRPNNEQFF
TRBD2 TRBJ2-3 TRBV5-1 . TGCGCCAGCAGCTTTTCCACTAGCGGGAGGCCGATGGGCGTGGATACGCAGTATTTT CASSFSTSGRPMGVDTQYF
. TRBJ1-1 TRBV7-9 few TGTGCCAGCAGCCCAGAGTCCACTGAAGCTTTCTTT CASSPESTEAFF
TRBD1 TRBJ2-7 TRBV10-2 . TGCGCCAGCAGCTTACGGGACAGGGCCCACGAGCAGTACTTC CASSLRDRAHEQYF
. TRBJ2-4 TRBV7-9 . TGTGCCAGCAGCCTCATGGGTGCGGCCAAAAACATTCAGTACTTC CASSLMGAAKNIQYF
. TRBJ2-5 TRBV5-6 . TGTGCCAGCAGCTATCCGGCCCAAGAGACCCAGTACTTC CASSYPAQETQYF
TRBD1 TRBJ1-4 TRBV5-1 once TGCGCCAGCAGCACGGGGACAGGGGGCCCCACTAATGAAAAACTGTTTTTT CASSTGTGGPTNEKLFF
. TRBJ1-1 TRBV5-6 once TGTGCCACCAGCGTGGGGGGGACTGAAGCTTTCTTT CATSVGGTEAFF
. TRBJ2-5 TRBV25-1 . TGTGCCAGCAGTGAATTTGTGTTAGGGGGGGTCCAAGAGACCCAGTACTTC CASSEFVLGGVQETQYF
. TRBJ2-3 TRBV6-5 once TGTGCCAGCAGTTATCGCCAGGGAGATACGCAGTATTTT CASSYRQGDTQYF
TRBD1 TRBJ2-7 TRBV5-1 . TGCGCCAGCAGATACCGGGACAGGTACGAGCAGTACTTC CASRYRDRYEQYF
TRBD2 TRBJ2-5 TRBV9 . TGTGCCAGCAGCGTAGGGATGGGACTAGCGCTCCAAGAGACCCAGTACTTC CASSVGMGLALQETQYF
. TRBJ1-3 TRBV19 . TGTGCCAGTATGAGGAGCTCTGGAAACACCATATATTTT CASMRSSGNTIYF
. TRBJ1-1 TRBV11-2 . TGTGCCAGCAGCCCCCCCAGCACTGAAGCTTTCTTT CASSPPSTEAFF
TRBD1 TRBJ2-2 TRBV29-1 . TGCAGCGCCCGAGGGACAGTTAACACCGGGGAGCTGTTTTTT CSARGTVNTGELFF
. TRBJ1-4 TRBV25-1 . TGTGCCAGCAGCGAGAGGACGGCTAATGAAAAACTGTTTTTT CASSERTANEKLFF
TRBD2 TRBJ2-1 TRBV16 once TGTGCCAGCAGCCCCTTCGCTAGCGGGAGCGATGAGCAGTTCTTC CASSPFASGSDEQFF
. TRBJ1-1 TRBV30 . TGTGCCTGGAGTGGTCTCAGGATGAACACTGAAGCTTTCTTT CAWSGLRMNTEAFF
. TRBJ2-7 TRBV5-1 . TGCGCCAGCAGCTTGTACGGCAACTCCTACGAGCAGTACTTC CASSLYGNSYEQYF
. TRBJ2-7 TRBV5-1 . TGCGCCAGCAGCTCTCCCCAAGGGGTCCACGAGCAGTACTTC CASSSPQGVHEQYF
. TRBJ2-5 TRBV29-1 . TGCAGCGTTGTACAGGGAGAGACCCAGTACTTC CSVVQGETQYF
. TRBJ2-3 TRBV4-3 . TGCGCCAGCAGCCAAGCACAGAGCACAGATACGCAGTATTTT CASSQAQSTDTQYF
TRBD2 TRBJ2-7 TRBV7-2 . TGTGCCAGCAGCTCAAGCGGGGGGCCTTCCTACGAGCAGTACTTC CASSSSGGPSYEQYF
. TRBJ2-1 TRBV11-2 . TGTGCCAGCAGCTTAGAAGGCCAGAGCAATGAGCAGTTCTTC CASSLEGQSNEQFF
. TRBJ2-1 TRBV18 . TGTGCCAGCTCACCAATTTGGGGGTACCATGAGCAGTTCTTC CASSPIWGYHEQFF
. TRBJ2-1 TRBV19 . TGTGCCAGTAGTATCAGGGGAGGGGTAGCGGGCGTCCCCTCCGAGCAGTTCTTC CASSIRGGVAGVPSEQFF
. TRBJ1-4 TRBV5-1 . TGCGCCAGCAGCTTAGGAGCAACTAATGAAAAACTGTTTTTT CASSLGATNEKLFF